The 21 T cell receptor beta chains presented below share a single source sample, sequenced in a study of T cells in Graves' hyperthyroidism and ophthalmopathy. Amplified TCR beta CDR3 regions came from RNA transcripts. TCR CDR3 regions were first amplified by RT-PCR with HTBI primers. Using its own MiXCR run on the multiplex PCR reads, TCRdb lists one record per CDR3 protein. There are about 530,000 distinct CDR3 sequences in the sample; 17% occur only once, and approximately 18% lies in the top ten. Sequenced material: blood. These receptors all stem from a woman aged 18-29 years with Graves' ophthalmopathy.

This clonotype was counted many times. The genes are TRBV27 and TRBJ2-4; D call uncertain. The ends were cut back, 3 bases at V and 0 bases at J, with 9 bases in the middle. Germline V lookup: CDR1 MNHEY, CDR2 SMNVEV (reference sequence). The CDR3 sequence is 15 residues long. CDR3 protein: CASSLKQLAKNIQYF. CDR3 in DNA: TGTGCCAGCAGTTTGAAACAGCTAGCCAAAAACATTCAGTACTTC.

The rearrangement links TRBV15 to TRBJ1-1; TRBD1 agrees at 10 bases. The CDR3 contains 16 residues. V gave up 0 bases and J gave up 6 bases; unmatched junction bases: 7. CDR1 is LNHNV and CDR2 is YYDKDF in the germline V gene (reference sequence). CDR3 nucleotides: TGTGCCACCAGCAGAGATGGCTGGGACAGGGGAGCTGAAGCTTTCTTT. Translation: CATSRDGWDRGAEAFF.

This clonotype was observed a handful of times. The chain joins TRBV12-3 or TRBV12-4 to TRBJ1-5; D unclear. This CDR3 contains 15 residues. Trimming cost V 3 bases and J 1 base, with 10 bases left between them. CDR3 amino acids: CASSFWAESNQPQHF. CDR3 DNA: TGTGCCAGCAGTTTCTGGGCCGAGAGCAATCAGCCCCAGCATTTT.

This clonotype was counted only a few times. The chain recombines TRBV5-6 with TRBJ2-4; TRBD1 aligns across 9 bases. The CDR3 runs 15 residues. Trimming took 4 bases from V and 8 from J; bases not matched to a gene: 10. CDR1 is SGHDT and CDR2 is YYEEEE in the germline V gene. The CDR3, as DNA: TGTGCCAGCAGCCGGGGTGGACAGGGGTTTTACATTCAGTACTTC. This translates into CASSRGGQGFYIQYF.

The table lists this clonotype with many counts. The chain employs TRBV20-1 and TRBJ1-1; 10 positions agree with TRBD1. V shed 6 bases, J shed 0 bases, and the junction held 1 base outside the gene matches. The CDR3 is made up of 13 amino acids. The germline V gene encodes CDR1 DFQATT and CDR2 SNEGSKA (reference sequence). The CDR3: CSADRGMNTEAFF. CDR3 DNA: TGCAGTGCGGACAGGGGGATGAACACTGAAGCTTTCTTT.

In this sample, this clonotype turned up many times. The chain recombines TRBV14 with TRBJ2-1; tentatively, D is TRBD2 (7 bases). CDR3 length: 13 amino acids. Looked up from germline, CDR1 is SGHDN and CDR2 is FVKESK. Trimming pared 8 bases from V and 4 bases from J, leaving 12 bases between. The CDR3: CASRGGPYNEQFF. For the CDR3, the DNA is TGTGCCAGCCGCGGGGGCCCATACAATGAGCAGTTCTTC.

The table lists this clonotype with a count of one. This may be a read error: a much more frequent sequence differs by one nucleotide. The chain combines TRBV6-2 or TRBV6-3 with TRBJ2-1, with 9 nucleotides matching TRBD1. CDR1 is MNHEY, CDR2 SVGEGT, per germline. CDR3 length: 15 residues. The CDR3 nucleotides read TGTGTCAGCAGTCGCCGGGACAGGGTATGGAATGAGCAGTTCTTC. It yields the protein CVSSRRDRVWNEQFF.

This clonotype has ten or more counts. The chain has TRBV3-1 and TRBJ1-3; D unresolved. V gave up 0 bases and J gave up 7 bases, with 4 bases separating them. Germline V gives CDR1 LGHDT, CDR2 YNNKEL (reference sequence). This CDR3 comprises 12 residues. Here the CDR3 reads CASSQEDNTIYF. CDR3 DNA sequence: TGTGCCAGCAGCCAAGAGGATAACACCATATATTTT. Together with reference TRBV3-1 and TRBJ1-3, the CDR3 gives the full variable domain: DTAVSQTPKYLVTQMGNDKSIKCEQNLGHDTMYWYKQDSKKFLKIMFSYNNKELIINETVPNRFSPKSPDKAHLNLHINSLELGDSAVYFCASSQEDNTIYFGEGSWLTVV.

This clonotype was counted many times. This chain uses TRBV12-3 or TRBV12-4 with TRBJ2-3; tentatively, D is TRBD2 (5 bases). Trimming left V 3 bases short and J 5 bases short, with 6 bases between. The CDR3 is made up of 12 amino acids. CDR3 in DNA: TGTGCCAGCAGTTTTACTAGAGATACGCAGTATTTT. This gives the protein CASSFTRDTQYF.

This chain joins TRBV19 and TRBJ1-1; no reliable D call. The CDR3 runs 13 residues. V shed 3 bases and J shed 1 base, with 6 bases lying between them. The germline CDR1 and CDR2 sequences are LNHDA and SQIVND (reference sequence). The CDR3 DNA reads as TGTGCCAGTAGTATGGAGAGGAACACTGAAGCTTTCTTT. Protein sequence: CASSMERNTEAFF.

This clonotype was observed a few times. This sequence joins TRBV28 and TRBJ1-5, with TRBD1 identical over 8 bases. The length of the CDR3 is 14 residues. With 6 bases clipped from V and 7 bases from J, the junction kept 8 bases outside the gene matches. Germline V gives CDR1 MDHEN, CDR2 SYDVKM. Here the CDR3 reads CASRPGQGGQPQHF. DNA for the CDR3: TGTGCCAGCAGACCCGGACAGGGCGGGCAGCCCCAGCATTTT.

This clonotype has just a few counts. This sequence joins TRBV19 and TRBJ1-2; maybe TRBD1 (6 bases). With 10 bases removed from V and 2 bases from J, the gap between germline ends came to 17 bases. CDR1 and CDR2 from the germline V gene are LNHDA and SQIVND (reference sequence). This CDR3 is built from 14 residues. This CDR3 is CATWGAGDNYGYTF. CDR3 sequence (DNA): TGTGCCACCTGGGGGGCAGGCGACAACTATGGCTACACCTTC.

CDR3 sequence (DNA): TGTGCCAGCAGCTTAAAGTCAGGAACCGGGGAGCTGTTTTTT. Translation: CASSLKSGTGELFF. The chain is built from TRBV7-3 and TRBJ2-2; no reliable D call. The V gene's germline CDR1 is SGHTA and CDR2 FQGTGA. This CDR3 is 14 amino acids long. With 1 base removed from V and 5 bases from J, the gap between germline ends came to 8 bases.

This clonotype came up many times. This chain links TRBV6-1 with TRBJ2-2; TRBD2 agrees at 7 bases. This CDR3 has 16 amino acids. Germline lookup yields CDR1 MNHNS and CDR2 SASEGT. V lost 8 bases to trimming and J lost 7 bases; unmatched junction nucleotides: 16. The CDR3 nucleotides read TGTGCCAGCTTGCCTTCGGCGGGGGACTCGGACGGGGAGCTGTTTTTT. The encoded protein is CASLPSAGDSDGELFF.

This clonotype occurred many times. The V and J genes are TRBV6-1 and TRBJ2-5; the match to TRBD1 covers 7 bases. The V gene's germline CDR1 is MNHNS and CDR2 SASEGT. This CDR3 spans 15 amino acids. With V trimmed by 6 bases and J by 1 base, 8 bases remained unmatched. This chain's CDR3 is CASRRTGQVQETQYF. CDR3 bases: TGTGCCAGCAGGAGGACTGGACAGGTCCAAGAGACCCAGTACTTC.

This clonotype was seen ten or more times. CDR3 sequence (DNA): TGTGCCAGCAGTTACGTAAATTCCTACGAGCAGTACTTC. This sequence encodes CASSYVNSYEQYF. V and J are TRBV6-5 and TRBJ2-7, with D unclear. The CDR3 has 13 residues. Trimming took off 2 bases at V and 1 base at J, with 6 bases between the two ends. CDR1 MNHEY and CDR2 SVGAGI come from the germline V gene.

This clonotype was detected many times. The CDR3: CASSLSPSVKGYTF. The CDR3 region has the DNA TGTGCCAGCAGCTTGTCCCCTTCGGTAAAGGGCTACACCTTC. The rearrangement links TRBV7-4 to TRBJ1-2; D is ambiguous. Germline values: CDR1 SGHVT, CDR2 SQSDAQ. This CDR3 spans 14 amino acids. Trimming stripped 3 bases from V and 8 bases from J, with 16 bases between.

This clonotype showed up just a few times. The V call is TRBV4-2, the J call TRBJ2-1; D uncertain. Germline lookup yields CDR1 LGHNA and CDR2 YNFKEQ. The CDR3 is 15 residues long. V was clipped by 4 bases and J by 3 bases, with 13 bases between them. The CDR3 region is CASSPLGENYNEQFF. The CDR3, as DNA: TGTGCCAGCAGCCCGTTAGGTGAAAACTACAATGAGCAGTTCTTC.

Many counts were recorded for this clonotype. The chain employs TRBV12-3 or TRBV12-4 and TRBJ1-1; D uncertain. The V and J ends lost 2 bases and 1 base respectively, with 8 bases between them. This CDR3 contains 14 residues. This CDR3 reads CASSLWMGNTEAFF. The CDR3 DNA reads TGTGCCAGCAGTTTATGGATGGGGAACACTGAAGCTTTCTTT.

A note on this clonotype: A much larger clone differs by one base, so this may be a read error. The rearrangement joins TRBV2 to TRBJ1-1; unclear D gene. CDR1 and CDR2 (germline): SNHLY, FYNNEI. V lost 4 bases to trimming and J lost 9 bases, with 12 bases between them. This CDR3 contains 12 residues. In nucleotides, the CDR3 is TGTGCCAGCAGTGGAGGAGTACGGAAAGCTTTCTTT. It encodes CASSGGVRKAFF.

The J gene is TRBJ2-7, the V gene TRBV6-2 or TRBV6-3; a weak D match, TRBD1 (6 bases). V shed 6 bases and J shed 3 bases, with 12 bases lying between them. Looked up from germline, CDR1 is MNHEY and CDR2 is SVGEGT. The CDR3 is made up of 13 amino acids. The CDR3 sequence: CASRGQGNYEQYF. The CDR3 region has the DNA TGTGCCAGCAGAGGGCAGGGGAACTACGAGCAGTACTTC.